The clone carrying this T cell receptor beta chain showed up many times. It was RNA transcripts that yielded the amplified TCR beta CDR3 regions. The TCR CDR3 first-round RT-PCR relied on the HTBI primer set. MiXCR, run by TCRdb on the multiplex PCR reads, gives a single entry per CDR3 protein. The sample holds about 350,000 distinct CDR3 sequences, 15% to 20% seen once. The data belong to a study of T cells in Graves' hyperthyroidism and ophthalmopathy. This CDR3 contains 15 residues. V dropped 3 bases and J dropped 4 bases, with 13 bases sitting between them. The chain recombines TRBV12-3 or TRBV12-4 with TRBJ1-3, with a weak D call TRBD1 (6 bases). The receptor's source is a woman younger than 35 with Graves' hyperthyroidism. Material: blood. The DNA of the CDR3 is TGTGCCAGCAGTTTTGGCCGACAGGAAGGAAACACCATATATTTT. This sequence encodes CASSFGRQEGNTIYF.